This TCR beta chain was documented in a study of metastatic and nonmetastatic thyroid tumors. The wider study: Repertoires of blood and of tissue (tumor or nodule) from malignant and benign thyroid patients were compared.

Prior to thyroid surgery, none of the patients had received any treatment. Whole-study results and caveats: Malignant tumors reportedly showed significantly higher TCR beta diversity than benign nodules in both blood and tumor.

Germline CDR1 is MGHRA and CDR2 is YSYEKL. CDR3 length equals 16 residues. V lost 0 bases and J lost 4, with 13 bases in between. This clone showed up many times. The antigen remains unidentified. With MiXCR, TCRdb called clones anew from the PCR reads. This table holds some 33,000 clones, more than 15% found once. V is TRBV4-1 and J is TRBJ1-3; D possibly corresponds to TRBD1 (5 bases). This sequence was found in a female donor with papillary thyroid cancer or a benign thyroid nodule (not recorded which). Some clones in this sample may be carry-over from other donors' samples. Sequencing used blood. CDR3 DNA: TGCGCCAGCAGCCAAGATCCCAGGGTGACGGGAAACACCATATATTTT. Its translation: CASSQDPRVTGNTIYF.